These 32 T cell receptor beta chains were all obtained from the same sample, sequenced in a study of vaccination and CD4 T cells after COVID-19. Antigen specificity for these receptors is unknown. The treatment is: roughly ten-day PBMC culture with coronavirus spike peptide pools or control peptides (ViraFEST assay). Scientists ran DNA taken from cultured CD4+ T cells through the Oncomine TCR Beta short-read assay for sequencing. TCRdb called the PCR reads again in MiXCR, with one record for every CDR3 protein. This table holds some 10,000 distinct CDR3 sequences, over 25% found once. The sequencing used CD4+ T cells from blood, cultured in vitro, collected after SARS-CoV-2 vaccination. These receptors all stem from a human donor who had recovered from COVID-19.

This clonotype was detected only once. The chain carries TRBV2 and TRBJ2-2; TRBD1 is a possible D gene (5 bases). Germline V gene lookup returns CDR1 SNHLY and CDR2 FYNNEI. The CDR3 totals 14 residues. Trimming took 6 bases from V and 6 from J, leaving 14 bases between them. CDR3 loop: CASRGYLGAGELFF. In DNA form, the CDR3 reads TGTGCCAGCAGAGGCTACCTAGGGGCCGGGGAGCTGTTTTTT.

The chain combines TRBV7-2 with TRBJ2-5; 7 nucleotides align to TRBD2. Trimming at V came to 7 bases and at J to 1 base, leaving 9 bases not matched to a gene. Germline V gene lookup returns CDR1 SGHTA and CDR2 FQGNSA. The CDR3 loop spans 15 amino acids. This CDR3 reads CASTLMGGVQETQYF. The CDR3 bases are TGTGCCAGCACCCTCATGGGGGGGGTCCAAGAGACCCAGTACTTC. Full variable domain (remainder filled in from reference TRBV7-2 and TRBJ2-5): GAGVSQSPSNKVTEKGKDVELRCDPISGHTALYWYRQSLGQGLEFLIYFQGNSAPDKSGLPSDRFSAERTGGSVSTLTIQRTQQEDSAVYLCASTLMGGVQETQYFGPGTRLLVL.

This clonotype is a singleton in its sample. The CDR3 sequence: CASSLLGGAWGNQPQHF. CDR3 DNA sequence: TGTGCCAGCAGTTTATTAGGGGGGGCCTGGGGCAATCAGCCCCAGCATTTT. The genes are TRBV27 and TRBJ1-5; D is perhaps TRBD1 (6 bases). The CDR3 length is 17 residues. CDR1 and CDR2 from the germline V gene are MNHEY and SMNVEV (reference sequence). Trimming stripped 1 base from V and 2 bases from J, with 15 bases between.

The chain uses TRBV10-2 and TRBJ1-5, with D perhaps matching TRBD1 (5 bases). Germline loops: CDR1 WSHSY, CDR2 SAAADI. V lost 6 bases and J lost 7, with 10 bases in between. The CDR3 sequence is 12 residues long. CDR3: CASRQGWQPQHF. The CDR3 coding sequence is TGCGCCAGCAGGCAGGGATGGCAGCCCCAGCATTTT.

V gene TRBV5-4 combines with J gene TRBJ1-2, with 7 bases fitting TRBD1. The CDR3 length is 14 residues. Germline-derived CDR1 and CDR2 are SGHNT and YYREEE (reference sequence). J was trimmed by 4 bases and V by 3 bases; bases with no gene match: 6. CDR3 region: CASSSDRAIYGYTF. The CDR3 DNA reads as TGTGCCAGCAGCTCAGACAGGGCTATCTATGGCTACACCTTC.

This clonotype was seen more than once but under ten times. The chain uses TRBV7-9 and TRBJ2-3; tentative D call: TRBD1 (6 bases). V lost 6 bases, J lost 3 bases, and 13 bases lay in between. CDR1 and CDR2 (germline): SEHNR, FQNEAQ (reference sequence). The CDR3 is 14 amino acids. CDR3: CASSPGVLTDTQYF. CDR3 in DNA: TGTGCCAGCAGTCCAGGGGTTCTGACAGATACGCAGTATTTT.

The J gene is TRBJ1-6, the V gene TRBV2; D is unresolved. The CDR3 spans 13 residues. The V end lost 10 bases, the J end lost 10 bases, and 17 bases lay between the germline ends. The V gene's germline CDR1 is SNHLY and CDR2 FYNNEI. This CDR3 is CATQSALGSPLHF. In DNA, the CDR3 is TGTGCCACCCAGTCGGCTCTTGGGTCACCCCTCCACTTT. Looking up the rest from reference TRBV2 and TRBJ1-6 gives the full variable domain: EPEVTQTPSHQVTQMGQEVILRCVPISNHLYFYWYRQILGQKVEFLVSFYNNEISEKSEIFDDQFSVERPDGSNFTLKIRSTKLEDSAMYFCATQSALGSPLHFGNGTRLTVT.

This chain links TRBV28 with TRBJ2-7; TRBD1 might be the D (6 bases). V was pared by 3 bases and J by 2 bases, with 11 bases between. CDR3 length: 14 amino acids. Germline V gene sequence: CDR1 MDHEN, CDR2 SYDVKM. The CDR3 sequence: CASSFSDRTYEQYF. In nucleotides, the CDR3 is TGTGCCAGCAGTTTTTCGGACAGAACCTACGAGCAGTACTTC.

This sequence joins TRBV28 and TRBJ2-7, with no clear D. Trimming pared 8 bases from V and 5 bases from J, leaving 19 bases between. The CDR3 contains 14 residues. Germline CDR1 is MDHEN and CDR2 is SYDVKM. CDR3 DNA: TGTGCCAGCCTTTCGTCGTTACAGACCCACGAGCAGTACTTC. As protein: CASLSSLQTHEQYF.

CDR3: CASSVEGVTTEAFF. The CDR3 region has the DNA TGTGCCAGCAGCGTGGAAGGGGTAACGACTGAAGCTTTCTTT. The V call is TRBV28, the J call TRBJ1-1, with D perhaps matching TRBD1 (5 bases). Trimming removed 6 bases from V and 5 bases from J, with 16 bases in between. Germline V CDR1 and CDR2: MDHEN, SYDVKM. This CDR3 has 14 amino acids. The full variable domain, in which reference TRBV28 and TRBJ1-1 provide the parts outside the CDR3, is DVKVTQSSRYLVKRTGEKVFLECVQDMDHENMFWYRQDPGLGLRLIYFSYDVKMKEKGDIPEGYSVSREKKERFSLILESASTNQTSMYLCASSVEGVTTEAFFGQGTRLTVV.

The V call is TRBV29-1, the J call TRBJ2-2; possible D gene TRBD1, 7 bases. Germline CDR1 reads SQVTM; CDR2 reads ANQGSEA. V lost 7 bases and J 0 bases, leaving 9 bases between the germline ends. The CDR3 runs to 13 residues. The CDR3 DNA reads TGCAGCGGCGGGACAGCGAACACCGGGGAGCTGTTTTTT. Amino acids: CSGGTANTGELFF.

In this sample, this clonotype turned up a few times. This chain links TRBV7-8 with TRBJ2-5; D might be TRBD2 (5 bases). Per the germline V gene, CDR1 is SGHVS and CDR2 is FQNEAQ. V was clipped by 0 bases and J by 7 bases, with 9 bases between them. The CDR3 has 13 residues. The DNA of the CDR3 is TGTGCCAGCAGCTTAGCTAGTGAGGGGACCCAGTACTTC. Translation gives CASSLASEGTQYF.

This chain links TRBV20-1 with TRBJ1-5, with a tentative D call TRBD1 (5 bases). V lost 3 bases and J 0 bases, leaving 6 bases between the germline ends. This CDR3 has 13 amino acids. Germline CDR1 reads DFQATT; CDR2 reads SNEGSKA (reference sequence). The CDR3 reads CSARGTSNQPQHF. DNA of the CDR3: TGCAGTGCTAGGGGGACTAGCAATCAGCCCCAGCATTTT.

A word on this clonotype: It may be a read error: a sequence one base away is much more abundant. The chain recombines TRBV7-2 with TRBJ2-5; D possibly corresponds to TRBD2 (6 bases). Germline V gene sequence: CDR1 SGHTA, CDR2 FQGNSA. This CDR3 has 14 residues. CDR3 coding DNA: TGTGTCAGCAGCTTAGCGCTCCGGGGAGGGACCCAGTACTTC. Translated: CVSSLALRGGTQYF.

This clonotype was counted between two and nine times. The chain couples TRBV11-2 to TRBJ2-7; 10 bases agree with TRBD1. The V gene end was trimmed by 5 bases and the J gene end by 3 bases; junction bases not matched to a gene: 4. The CDR3 runs 14 residues. CDR1 SGHAT and CDR2 FQNNGV come from the germline V gene. The CDR3 bases are TGTGCCAGCAGCCCCTGGACAGGGGGCTACGAGCAGTACTTC. Protein product: CASSPWTGGYEQYF.

The V and J genes are TRBV6-1 and TRBJ2-7, with TRBD1 matching 7 bases. V dropped 10 bases and J dropped 2; count of bases not matched to a gene: 8. The CDR3 runs 13 residues. Germline CDR1 reads MNHNS; CDR2 reads SASEGT. In DNA form, the CDR3 reads TGTGCCATCTTGGGACAGAGACCCTACGAGCAGTACTTC. It yields the protein CAILGQRPYEQYF.

CDR3 residues: CATSRVMMGGETQYF. CDR3 in DNA: TGTGCCACCAGCAGAGTAATGATGGGGGGAGAGACCCAGTACTTC. The chain couples TRBV15 to TRBJ2-5; D may be TRBD2 (6 bases). Trimming pared 1 base from V and 4 bases from J, leaving 13 bases between. The CDR3 is 15 residues long. Germline CDR1 and CDR2: LNHNV and YYDKDF (reference sequence).

V gene TRBV19 combines with J gene TRBJ1-6, with 8 bases identical to TRBD1. V lost 5 bases and J lost 5; bases outside the gene matches: 8. This CDR3 comprises 16 residues. Germline loops: CDR1 LNHDA, CDR2 SQIVND (reference sequence). CDR3: CASSGGQGNHNSPLHF. CDR3 DNA: TGTGCCAGTAGTGGTGGACAGGGTAACCATAATTCACCCCTCCACTTT.

The V gene is TRBV20-1, the J gene TRBJ2-7, with TRBD2 matching 13 bases. Germline V lookup: CDR1 DFQATT, CDR2 SNEGSKA (reference sequence). The CDR3 extends over 16 amino acids. V lost 4 bases and J lost 3; bases outside the gene matches: 9. The CDR3 loop is CSATRRTSGSFYEQYF. The CDR3 DNA reads as TGCAGTGCTACAAGAAGGACTAGCGGGAGTTTCTACGAGCAGTACTTC.

This clonotype came up a few times. This chain links TRBV6-5 with TRBJ2-1; 11 nucleotides agree with TRBD2. CDR1 is MNHEY, CDR2 SVGAGI, per germline. The CDR3 loop spans 16 amino acids. The trim removed 2 bases at V and 4 bases at J, leaving 4 bases unmatched. This CDR3 reads CASSYARLAGYNEQFF. The CDR3 DNA reads as TGTGCCAGCAGTTACGCAAGACTAGCGGGATACAATGAGCAGTTCTTC.

This clonotype was recorded a few times. This chain joins TRBV21-1 and TRBJ1-1; TRBD1 is the table's D call and was not checked against the DNA. TRBV21-1 is a documented pseudogene. The CDR3 runs 15 residues. CDR3 DNA sequence: TGTGCCAGCAGCAAAGAGGACAGGGTGAACACTGAAGCTTTCTTT. This codes for CASSKEDRVNTEAFF.

J is TRBJ1-6 and V is TRBV10-1; 8 nucleotides align to TRBD1. Trimming took 6 bases from V and 10 from J; bases not matched to a gene: 5. CDR3 length: 13 amino acids. Germline V lookup: CDR1 WNHNN, CDR2 SYGVQD (reference sequence). The CDR3 loop is CASRQGERSPLHF. CDR3 DNA sequence: TGCGCCAGCAGACAGGGGGAGAGGTCACCCCTCCACTTT.

The rearrangement links TRBV28 to TRBJ1-3; 7 bases map to TRBD1. The CDR3 extends over 14 amino acids. Trimming removed 6 bases from V and 4 bases from J; junction bases left unmatched: 6. The V gene's germline CDR1 is MDHEN and CDR2 SYDVKM. The CDR3 DNA reads as TGTGCCAGCAGGCTGGGACAGTGGGGAAACACCATATATTTT. It codes for CASRLGQWGNTIYF. The variable domain in full, with the rest retrieved from reference TRBV28 and TRBJ1-3, is DVKVTQSSRYLVKRTGEKVFLECVQDMDHENMFWYRQDPGLGLRLIYFSYDVKMKEKGDIPEGYSVSREKKERFSLILESASTNQTSMYLCASRLGQWGNTIYFGEGSWLTVV.

This clonotype was observed a few times. The V and J genes are TRBV6-5 and TRBJ1-1; possible D gene TRBD1, 6 bases. Trimming left V 2 bases short and J 4 bases short, with 26 bases between. The length of the CDR3 is 19 residues. Germline CDR1 reads MNHEY; CDR2 reads SVGAGI. CDR3 nucleotides: TGTGCCAGCAGTTACCTACCGCCTAGGGGCCGGGGGGGCACCACTGAAGCTTTCTTT. Its protein product is CASSYLPPRGRGGTTEAFF.

The J gene is TRBJ1-1, the V gene TRBV7-8; D unclear. V shed 6 bases and J shed 2 bases, with 13 bases lying between them. Germline lookup yields CDR1 SGHVS and CDR2 FQNEAQ. CDR3 length: 14 residues. The CDR3 DNA reads TGTGCCAGCAGATTGAATTCTGTAAACACTGAAGCTTTCTTT. Translation gives CASRLNSVNTEAFF.

This clonotype occurred a few times. The V and J genes are TRBV28 and TRBJ1-6; D remains ambiguous. The CDR3 spans 14 residues. V was shortened by 7 bases and J by 13 bases, with 20 bases between the two germline ends. CDR1 and CDR2 (germline): MDHEN, SYDVKM. CDR3 in amino acids: CASTLEGFSSPLHF. The CDR3 DNA is TGTGCCAGCACACTGGAGGGTTTCTCATCGCCCCTCCACTTT.

The gene calls are TRBV6-1 and TRBJ2-6; unclear D gene. V lost 2 bases to trimming and J lost 0 bases, with 17 bases between them. From germline, CDR1 is MNHNS and CDR2 SASEGT. The CDR3 is made up of 19 amino acids. Here the CDR3 reads CASSELLRSPFSGANVLTF. CDR3 sequence (DNA): TGTGCCAGCAGTGAATTACTTCGGTCCCCCTTCTCTGGGGCCAACGTCCTGACTTTC.

This chain joins TRBV28 and TRBJ2-1; D gene ambiguous. The CDR3 contains 14 residues. V dropped 5 bases and J dropped 0 bases, with 8 bases sitting between them. Germline assignment: CDR1 MDHEN and CDR2 SYDVKM. Here the CDR3 DNA reads TGTGCCAGCAGTCCAGGATACTCCTACAATGAGCAGTTCTTC. Its translation is CASSPGYSYNEQFF.

The J gene is TRBJ2-3, the V gene TRBV20-1, with 7 nucleotides matching TRBD2. CDR1 and CDR2 from the germline V gene are DFQATT and SNEGSKA (reference sequence). V was clipped by 3 bases and J by 9 bases; unmatched bases: 12. The CDR3 spans 14 residues. CDR3 region: CSARVLADPRTQYF. The CDR3 region has the DNA TGCAGTGCTAGGGTTCTAGCGGATCCACGGACGCAGTATTTT.

The gene calls are TRBV28 and TRBJ1-1; possible D gene TRBD1, 6 bases. The CDR3 sequence is 14 residues long. Trimming left V 3 bases short and J 4 bases short, with 12 bases between. The germline CDR1 and CDR2 sequences are MDHEN and SYDVKM. The CDR3 loop reads CASSFGGSFTEAFF. The CDR3 nucleotides are TGTGCCAGCAGTTTCGGGGGCTCTTTCACTGAAGCTTTCTTT.

A few counts support this clonotype. The V gene is TRBV6-2 or TRBV6-3, the J gene TRBJ2-3, with D unclear. The V gene's germline CDR1 is MNHEY and CDR2 SVGEGT. CDR3 length: 14 amino acids. V gave up 2 bases and J gave up 6 bases, with 12 bases separating them. This chain's CDR3 is CASSYILRMDTQYF. As DNA, the CDR3 is TGTGCCAGCAGTTACATATTGAGGATGGATACGCAGTATTTT.

This chain uses TRBV19 with TRBJ2-1; TRBD1 agrees at 8 bases. CDR3 length: 13 residues. The junction had 7 bases not matched to a gene; V was cut back by 10 bases and J by 5 bases. CDR1 is LNHDA, CDR2 SQIVND, per germline (reference sequence). CDR3: CAIRGRGHNEQFF. CDR3 DNA sequence: TGTGCCATCAGGGGCAGGGGGCACAATGAGCAGTTCTTC.